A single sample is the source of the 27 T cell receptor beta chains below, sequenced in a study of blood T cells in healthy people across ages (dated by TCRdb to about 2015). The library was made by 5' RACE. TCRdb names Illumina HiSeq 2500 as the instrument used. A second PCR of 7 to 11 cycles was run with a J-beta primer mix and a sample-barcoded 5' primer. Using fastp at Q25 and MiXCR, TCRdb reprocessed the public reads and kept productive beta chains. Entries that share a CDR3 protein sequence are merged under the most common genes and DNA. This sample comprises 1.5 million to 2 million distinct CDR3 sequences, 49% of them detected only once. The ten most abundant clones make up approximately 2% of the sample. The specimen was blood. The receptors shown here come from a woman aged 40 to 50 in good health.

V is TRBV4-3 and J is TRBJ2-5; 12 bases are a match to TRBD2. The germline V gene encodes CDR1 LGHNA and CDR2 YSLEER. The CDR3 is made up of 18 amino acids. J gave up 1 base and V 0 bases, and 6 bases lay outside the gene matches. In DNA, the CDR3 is TGCGCCAGCAGCCAAGAGGGAATGACTAGCGGGGGCCAAGAGACCCAGTACTTC. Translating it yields CASSQEGMTSGGQETQYF.

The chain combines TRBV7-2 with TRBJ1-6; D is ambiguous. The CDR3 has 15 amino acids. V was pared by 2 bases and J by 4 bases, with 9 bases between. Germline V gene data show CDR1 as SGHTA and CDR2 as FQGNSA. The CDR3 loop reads CASSLSPQYNSPLHF. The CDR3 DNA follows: TGTGCCAGCAGCTTATCCCCCCAGTATAATTCACCCCTCCACTTT.

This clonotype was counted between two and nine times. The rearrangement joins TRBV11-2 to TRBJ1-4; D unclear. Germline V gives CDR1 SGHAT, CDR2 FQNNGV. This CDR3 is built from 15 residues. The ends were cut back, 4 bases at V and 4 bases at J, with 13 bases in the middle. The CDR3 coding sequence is TGTGCCAGCAGCTCCCTGGCACTTCGTAATGAAAAACTGTTTTTT. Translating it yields CASSSLALRNEKLFF.

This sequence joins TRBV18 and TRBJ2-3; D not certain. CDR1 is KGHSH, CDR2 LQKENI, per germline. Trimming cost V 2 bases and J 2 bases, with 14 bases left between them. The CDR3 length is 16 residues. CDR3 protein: CASSPTASSFTDTQYF. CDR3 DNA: TGTGCCAGCTCACCAACAGCGAGCTCTTTCACAGATACGCAGTATTTT.

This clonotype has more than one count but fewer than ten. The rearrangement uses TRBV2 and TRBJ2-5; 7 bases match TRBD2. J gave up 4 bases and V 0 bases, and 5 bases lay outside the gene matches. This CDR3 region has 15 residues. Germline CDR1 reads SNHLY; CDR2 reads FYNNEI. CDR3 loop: CASSEAGGVGETQYF. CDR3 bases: TGTGCCAGCAGTGAAGCGGGGGGGGTCGGAGAGACCCAGTACTTC.

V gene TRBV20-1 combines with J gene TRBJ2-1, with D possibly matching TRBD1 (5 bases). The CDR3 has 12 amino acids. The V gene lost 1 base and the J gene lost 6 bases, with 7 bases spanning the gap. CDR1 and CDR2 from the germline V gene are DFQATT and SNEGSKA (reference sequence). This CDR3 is CSARVGANEQFF. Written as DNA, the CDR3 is TGCAGTGCTAGAGTAGGGGCCAATGAGCAGTTCTTC.

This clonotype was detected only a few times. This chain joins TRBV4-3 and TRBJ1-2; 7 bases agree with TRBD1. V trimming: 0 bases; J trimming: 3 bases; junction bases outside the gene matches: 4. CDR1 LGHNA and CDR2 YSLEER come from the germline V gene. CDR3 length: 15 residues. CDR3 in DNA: TGCGCCAGCAGCCAAGAAGGGGGCATTGACTATGGCTACACCTTC. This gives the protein CASSQEGGIDYGYTF.

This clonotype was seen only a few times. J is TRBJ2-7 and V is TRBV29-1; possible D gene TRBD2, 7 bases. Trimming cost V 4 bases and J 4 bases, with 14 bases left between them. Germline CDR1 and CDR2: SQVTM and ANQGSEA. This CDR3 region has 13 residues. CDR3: CSVAGGLRYEQYF. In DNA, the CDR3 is TGCAGCGTTGCGGGGGGCCTCCGATACGAGCAGTACTTC.

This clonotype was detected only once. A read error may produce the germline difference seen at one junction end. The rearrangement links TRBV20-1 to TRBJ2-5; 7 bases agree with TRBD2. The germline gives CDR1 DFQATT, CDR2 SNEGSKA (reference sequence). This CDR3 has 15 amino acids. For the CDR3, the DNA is TGCAGTGCTAGATCGGCGGGGGAAGCTCAAGAGACCCAGAACTTC. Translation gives CSARSAGEAQETQNF.

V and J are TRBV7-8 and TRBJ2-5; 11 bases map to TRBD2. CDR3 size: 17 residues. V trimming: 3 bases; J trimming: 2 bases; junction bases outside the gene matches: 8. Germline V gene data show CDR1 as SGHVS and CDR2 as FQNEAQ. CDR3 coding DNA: TGTGCCAGCAGCTTGGCCCTAACTAGCGGGGGACAAGAGACCCAGTACTTC. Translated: CASSLALTSGGQETQYF.

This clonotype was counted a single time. CDR3 residues: CASSLRGTGADNEQFF. CDR3 DNA sequence: TGTGCCAGCAGCTTGCGGGGGACAGGGGCTGACAATGAGCAGTTCTTC. The rearrangement uses TRBV7-2 and TRBJ2-1; TRBD1 matches at 10 bases. Trimming took 3 bases from V and 5 from J; bases not matched to a gene: 7. Looked up from germline, CDR1 is SGHTA and CDR2 is FQGNSA. The CDR3 is made up of 16 amino acids. The full variable domain, its missing parts supplied by reference TRBV7-2 and TRBJ2-1, is GAGVSQSPSNKVTEKGKDVELRCDPISGHTALYWYRQSLGQGLEFLIYFQGNSAPDKSGLPSDRFSAERTGGSVSTLTIQRTQQEDSAVYLCASSLRGTGADNEQFFGPGTRLTVL.

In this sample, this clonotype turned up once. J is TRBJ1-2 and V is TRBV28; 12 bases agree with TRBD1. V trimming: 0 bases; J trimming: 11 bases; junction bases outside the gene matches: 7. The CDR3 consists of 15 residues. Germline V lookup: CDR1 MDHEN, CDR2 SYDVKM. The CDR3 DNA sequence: TGTGCCAGCAGTTTATGGGGGACAGGGGGCCGCGGTTACACCTTC. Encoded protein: CASSLWGTGGRGYTF.

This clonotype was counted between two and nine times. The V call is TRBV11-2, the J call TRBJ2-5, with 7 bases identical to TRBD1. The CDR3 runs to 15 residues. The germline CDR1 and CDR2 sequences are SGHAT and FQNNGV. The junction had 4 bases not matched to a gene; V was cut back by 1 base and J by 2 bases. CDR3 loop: CASSLGDSPQETQYF. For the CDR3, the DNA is TGTGCCAGCAGCTTAGGGGACAGTCCACAAGAGACCCAGTACTTC.

CDR3 protein: CASSQEARGTGYTF. CDR3 in DNA: TGCGCCAGCAGCCAAGAGGCCAGGGGAACGGGCTACACCTTC. The rearrangement joins TRBV4-3 to TRBJ1-2; a weak D match, TRBD1 (6 bases). The germline V and J ends were trimmed by 0 bases and 8 bases, with 13 bases remaining between them. CDR1 LGHNA and CDR2 YSLEER come from the germline V gene. The CDR3 sequence is 14 residues long.

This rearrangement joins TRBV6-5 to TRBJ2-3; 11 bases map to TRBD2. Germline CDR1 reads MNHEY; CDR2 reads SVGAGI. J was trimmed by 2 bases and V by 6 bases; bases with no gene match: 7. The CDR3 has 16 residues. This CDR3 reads CASSLLAGATTDTQYF. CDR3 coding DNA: TGTGCCAGCAGCCTACTAGCGGGGGCTACCACAGATACGCAGTATTTT.

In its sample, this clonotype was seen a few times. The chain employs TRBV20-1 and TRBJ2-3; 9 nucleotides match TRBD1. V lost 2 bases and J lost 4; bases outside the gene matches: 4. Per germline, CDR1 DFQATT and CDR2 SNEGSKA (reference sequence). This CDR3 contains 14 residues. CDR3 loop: CSARRGQGADTQYF. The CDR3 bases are TGCAGTGCTAGAAGGGGACAGGGTGCAGATACGCAGTATTTT.

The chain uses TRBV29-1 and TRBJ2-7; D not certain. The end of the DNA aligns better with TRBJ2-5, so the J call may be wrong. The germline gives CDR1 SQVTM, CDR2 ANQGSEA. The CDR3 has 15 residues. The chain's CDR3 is CSVVLSRQAGETQYF. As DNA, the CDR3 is TGCAGCGTTGTGTTATCTCGTCAGGCAGGAGAGACCCAGTACTTC.

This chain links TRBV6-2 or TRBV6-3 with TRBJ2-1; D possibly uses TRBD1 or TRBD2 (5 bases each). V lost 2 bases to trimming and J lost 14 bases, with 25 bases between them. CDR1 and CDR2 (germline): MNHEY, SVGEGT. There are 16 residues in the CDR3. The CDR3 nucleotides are TGTGCCAGCAGTTACAAACCGGGGCCCACTATGGGCGAGGAGTTCTTC. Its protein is CASSYKPGPTMGEEFF.

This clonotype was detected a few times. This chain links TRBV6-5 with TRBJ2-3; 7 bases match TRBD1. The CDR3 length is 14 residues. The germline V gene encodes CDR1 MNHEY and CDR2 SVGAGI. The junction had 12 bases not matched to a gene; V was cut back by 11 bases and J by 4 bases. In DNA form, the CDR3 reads TGTGCCGTCAAAAAGGATCAGGGGGCAGATACGCAGTATTTT. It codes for CAVKKDQGADTQYF.

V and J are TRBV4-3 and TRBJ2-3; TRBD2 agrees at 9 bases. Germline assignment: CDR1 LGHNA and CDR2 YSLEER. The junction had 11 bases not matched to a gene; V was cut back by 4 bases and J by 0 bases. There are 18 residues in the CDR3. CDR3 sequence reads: CASSRAMVAGASTDTQYF. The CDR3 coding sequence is TGCGCCAGCAGCCGAGCGATGGTAGCGGGGGCTAGCACAGATACGCAGTATTTT.

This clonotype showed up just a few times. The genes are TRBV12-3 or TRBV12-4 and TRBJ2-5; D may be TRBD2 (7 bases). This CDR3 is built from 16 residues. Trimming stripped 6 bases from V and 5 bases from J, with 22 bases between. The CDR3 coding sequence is TGTGCCAGCAGCTTCTCTTTAGGGGGGGCTAGTGAGACCCAGTACTTC. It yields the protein CASSFSLGGASETQYF.

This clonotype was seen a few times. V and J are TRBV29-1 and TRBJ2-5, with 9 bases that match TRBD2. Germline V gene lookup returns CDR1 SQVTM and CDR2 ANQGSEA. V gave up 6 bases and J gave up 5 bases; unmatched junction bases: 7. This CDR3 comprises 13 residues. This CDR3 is CSVGLAGLETQYF. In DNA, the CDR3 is TGCAGCGTGGGGCTAGCGGGGCTCGAGACCCAGTACTTC.

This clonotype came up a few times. CDR3 loop: CSVAGPGGYNEQFF. For the CDR3, the DNA is TGCAGCGTTGCTGGCCCCGGCGGGTACAATGAGCAGTTCTTC. The V call is TRBV29-1, the J call TRBJ2-1; possibly TRBD2 for D (5 bases). The V end lost 4 bases, the J end lost 4 bases, and 14 bases lay between the germline ends. The CDR3 has 14 amino acids. The germline V gene encodes CDR1 SQVTM and CDR2 ANQGSEA.

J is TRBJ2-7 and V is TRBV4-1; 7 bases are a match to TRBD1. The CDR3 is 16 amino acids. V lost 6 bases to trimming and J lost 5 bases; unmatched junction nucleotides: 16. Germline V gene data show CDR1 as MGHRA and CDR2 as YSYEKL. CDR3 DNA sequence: TGCGCCAGCAGGCGAAAGGCGGACAGGTGGGGAGACGAGCAGTACTTC. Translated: CASRRKADRWGDEQYF.

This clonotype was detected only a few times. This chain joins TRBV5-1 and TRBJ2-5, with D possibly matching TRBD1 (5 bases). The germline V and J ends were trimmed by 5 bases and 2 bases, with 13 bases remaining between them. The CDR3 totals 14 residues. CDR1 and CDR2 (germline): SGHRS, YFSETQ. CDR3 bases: TGCGCCAGCAGTCCGACAGCGACTCAAGAGACCCAGTACTTC. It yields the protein CASSPTATQETQYF.

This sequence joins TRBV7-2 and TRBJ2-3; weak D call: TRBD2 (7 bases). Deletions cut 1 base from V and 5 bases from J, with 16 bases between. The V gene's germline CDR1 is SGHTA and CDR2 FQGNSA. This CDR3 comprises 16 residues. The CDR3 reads CASSLVAGVRGDTQYF. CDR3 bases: TGTGCCAGCAGCTTAGTGGCGGGGGTCAGGGGAGATACGCAGTATTTT. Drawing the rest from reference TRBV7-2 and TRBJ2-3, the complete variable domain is GAGVSQSPSNKVTEKGKDVELRCDPISGHTALYWYRQSLGQGLEFLIYFQGNSAPDKSGLPSDRFSAERTGGSVSTLTIQRTQQEDSAVYLCASSLVAGVRGDTQYFGPGTRLTVL.

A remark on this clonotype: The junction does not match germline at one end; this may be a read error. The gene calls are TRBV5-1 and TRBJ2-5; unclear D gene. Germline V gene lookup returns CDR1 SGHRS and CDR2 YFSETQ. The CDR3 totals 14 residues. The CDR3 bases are TGCGTCAGCAGCTTGATGGGGTCCCAAGAGACCCAGTACTTC. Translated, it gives CVSSLMGSQETQYF.